This T cell receptor beta chain was recorded in a study of blood T cell repertoires in COVID-19. Across the study: Specimens from acute and convalescent COVID-19 originated in the United States, Italy and Spain.

Germline V gene data show CDR1 as MNHEY and CDR2 as SVGAGI. The V and J ends lost 8 bases and 3 bases, in that order; junction bases with no gene match: 9. The CDR3 is 15 residues long. Many counts were recorded for this clone. TCRdb's copy holds only in-frame clones and misses some; the assay was immunoSEQ multiplex PCR. Of over 100,000 clones detected, roughly two thirds appear once; the ten largest clones hold 1.9%. V gene TRBV6-5 combines with J gene TRBJ2-7, with 11 bases matching TRBD1. This TCR was sampled from a woman aged 65 to 85 with acute or convalescent COVID-19. The sequenced sample was peripheral blood. CDR3 loop: CASDEWGTGGYEQYF. CDR3 coding DNA: TGTGCCAGCGATGAGTGGGGGACAGGGGGCTACGAGCAGTACTTC.